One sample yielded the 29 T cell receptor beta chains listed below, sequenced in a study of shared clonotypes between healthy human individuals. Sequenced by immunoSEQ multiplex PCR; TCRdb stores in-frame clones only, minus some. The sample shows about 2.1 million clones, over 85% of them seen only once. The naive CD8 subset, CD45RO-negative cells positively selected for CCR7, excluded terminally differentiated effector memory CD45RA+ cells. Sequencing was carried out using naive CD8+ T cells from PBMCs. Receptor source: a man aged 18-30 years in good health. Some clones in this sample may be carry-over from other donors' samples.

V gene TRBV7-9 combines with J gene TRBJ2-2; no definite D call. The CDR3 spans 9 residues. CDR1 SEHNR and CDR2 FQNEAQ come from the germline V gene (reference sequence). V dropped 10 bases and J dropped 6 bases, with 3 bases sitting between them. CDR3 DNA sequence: TGTGCCACCTCCGGGGAGCTGTTTTTT. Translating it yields CATSGELFF. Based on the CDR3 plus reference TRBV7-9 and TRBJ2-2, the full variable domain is DTGVSQNPRHKITKRGQNVTFRCDPISEHNRLYWYRQTLGQGPEFLTYFQNEAQLEKSRLLSDRFSAERPKGSFSTLEIQRTEQGDSAMYLCATSGELFFGEGSRLTVL.

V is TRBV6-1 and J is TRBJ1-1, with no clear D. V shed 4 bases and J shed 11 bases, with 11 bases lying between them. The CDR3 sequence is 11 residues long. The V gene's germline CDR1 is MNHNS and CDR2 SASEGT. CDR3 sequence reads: CASSAGRTAFF. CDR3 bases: TGTGCCAGCAGTGCCGGTCGGACGGCTTTCTTT.

The CDR3 loop reads CASRPVLGDTQYF. CDR3 DNA: TGCGCCAGCAGACCGGTACTGGGAGATACGCAGTATTTT. The chain links TRBV5-1 to TRBJ2-3; D is undetermined. CDR3 length equals 13 residues. Trimming stripped 5 bases from V and 5 bases from J, with 12 bases between. The germline V gene has CDR1 SGHRS and CDR2 YFSETQ.

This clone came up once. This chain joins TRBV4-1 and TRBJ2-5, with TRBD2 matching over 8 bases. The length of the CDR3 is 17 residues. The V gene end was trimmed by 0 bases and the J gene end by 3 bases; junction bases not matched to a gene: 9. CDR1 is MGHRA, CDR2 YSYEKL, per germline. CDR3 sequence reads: CASSQDDVAGLKETQYF. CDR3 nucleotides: TGCGCCAGCAGCCAAGACGATGTAGCGGGACTGAAAGAGACCCAGTACTTC.

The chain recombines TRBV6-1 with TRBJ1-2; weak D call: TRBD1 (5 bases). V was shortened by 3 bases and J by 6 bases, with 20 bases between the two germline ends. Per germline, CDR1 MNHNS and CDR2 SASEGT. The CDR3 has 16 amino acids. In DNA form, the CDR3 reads TGTGCCAGCAGTGAGGGGGTGTGGTCCGCCCCAGATGGCTACACCTTC. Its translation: CASSEGVWSAPDGYTF.

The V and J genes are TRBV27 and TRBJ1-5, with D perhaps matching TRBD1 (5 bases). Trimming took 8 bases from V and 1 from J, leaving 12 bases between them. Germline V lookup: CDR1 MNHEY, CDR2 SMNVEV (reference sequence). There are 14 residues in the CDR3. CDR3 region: CASARGGSNQPQHF. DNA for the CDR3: TGTGCCAGCGCGAGGGGAGGGAGCAATCAGCCCCAGCATTTT.

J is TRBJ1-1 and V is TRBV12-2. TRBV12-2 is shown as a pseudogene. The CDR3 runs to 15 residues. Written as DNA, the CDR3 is TGTGCAAGTCGCCTGTTAATCTCCTGGTACACTGAAGCTTTCTTT. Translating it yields CASRLLISWYTEAFF.

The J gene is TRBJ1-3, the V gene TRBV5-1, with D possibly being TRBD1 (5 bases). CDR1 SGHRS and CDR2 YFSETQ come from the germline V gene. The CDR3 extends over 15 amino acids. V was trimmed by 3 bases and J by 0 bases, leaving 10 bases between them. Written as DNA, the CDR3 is TGCGCCAGCAGCTCCGACAGTGACTCTGGAAACACCATATATTTT. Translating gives CASSSDSDSGNTIYF.

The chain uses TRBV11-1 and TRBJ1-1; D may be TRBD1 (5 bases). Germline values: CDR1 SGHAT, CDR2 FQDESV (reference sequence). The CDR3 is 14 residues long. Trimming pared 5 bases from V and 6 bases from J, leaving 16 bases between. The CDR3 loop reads CASSPGISGPEAFF. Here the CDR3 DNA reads TGTGCCAGCAGCCCAGGGATCTCAGGGCCTGAAGCTTTCTTT.

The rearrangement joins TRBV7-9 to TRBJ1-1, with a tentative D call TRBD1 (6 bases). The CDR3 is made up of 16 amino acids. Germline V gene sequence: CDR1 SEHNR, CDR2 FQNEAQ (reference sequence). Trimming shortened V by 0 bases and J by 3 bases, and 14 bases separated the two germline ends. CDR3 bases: TGTGCCAGCAGCTTAGCGAACGGGGGCCCGGACACTGAAGCTTTCTTT. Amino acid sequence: CASSLANGGPDTEAFF.

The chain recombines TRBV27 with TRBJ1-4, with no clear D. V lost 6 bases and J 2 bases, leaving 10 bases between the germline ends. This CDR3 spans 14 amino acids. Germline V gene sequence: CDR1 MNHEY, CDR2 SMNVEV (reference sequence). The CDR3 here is CASRGWATNEKLFF. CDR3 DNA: TGTGCCAGCAGGGGGTGGGCCACTAATGAAAAACTGTTTTTT.

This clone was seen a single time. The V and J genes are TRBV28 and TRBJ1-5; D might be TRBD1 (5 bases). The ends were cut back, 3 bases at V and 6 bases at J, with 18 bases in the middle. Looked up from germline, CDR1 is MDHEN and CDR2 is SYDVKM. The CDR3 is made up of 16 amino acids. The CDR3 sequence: CASSFHTGPGGQPQHF. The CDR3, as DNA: TGTGCCAGCAGTTTTCATACCGGGCCCGGGGGTCAGCCCCAGCATTTT.

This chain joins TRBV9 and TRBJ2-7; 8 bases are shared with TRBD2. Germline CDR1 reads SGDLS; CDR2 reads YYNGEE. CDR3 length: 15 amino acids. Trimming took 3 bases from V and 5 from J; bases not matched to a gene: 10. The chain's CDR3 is CASSEGSGSINEQYF. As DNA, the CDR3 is TGTGCCAGCAGCGAGGGGAGCGGGAGCATTAACGAGCAGTACTTC.

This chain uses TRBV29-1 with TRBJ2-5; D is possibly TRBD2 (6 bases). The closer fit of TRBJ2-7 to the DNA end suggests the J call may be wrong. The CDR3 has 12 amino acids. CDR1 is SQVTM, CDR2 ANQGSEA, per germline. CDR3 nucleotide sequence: TGCAGCGTTGTTGGGGGGTCCTACGAGCAGTACTTC. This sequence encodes CSVVGGSYEQYF.

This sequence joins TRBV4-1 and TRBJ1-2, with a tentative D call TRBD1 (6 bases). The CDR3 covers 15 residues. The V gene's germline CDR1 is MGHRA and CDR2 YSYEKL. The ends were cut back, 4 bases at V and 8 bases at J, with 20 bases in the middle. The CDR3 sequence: CASSPWDNTNGGYTF. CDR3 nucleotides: TGCGCCAGCAGCCCCTGGGACAACACCAATGGAGGCTACACCTTC.

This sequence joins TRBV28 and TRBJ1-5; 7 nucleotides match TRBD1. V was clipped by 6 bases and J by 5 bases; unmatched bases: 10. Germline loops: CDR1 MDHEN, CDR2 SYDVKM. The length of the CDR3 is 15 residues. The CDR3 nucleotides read TGTGCCAGCAGCTTACCCAGGGGGATCGATCAGCCCCAGCATTTT. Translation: CASSLPRGIDQPQHF.

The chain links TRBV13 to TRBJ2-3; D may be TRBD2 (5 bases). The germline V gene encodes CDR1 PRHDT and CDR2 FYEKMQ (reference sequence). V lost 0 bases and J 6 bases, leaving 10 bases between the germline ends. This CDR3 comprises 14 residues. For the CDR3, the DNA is TGTGCCAGCAGCTTAGGAGATTCGGGGGATACGCAGTATTTT. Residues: CASSLGDSGDTQYF.

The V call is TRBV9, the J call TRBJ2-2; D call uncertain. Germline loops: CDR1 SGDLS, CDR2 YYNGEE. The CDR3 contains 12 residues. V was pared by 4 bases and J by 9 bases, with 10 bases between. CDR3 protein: CASSRDSRELFF. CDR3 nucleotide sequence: TGTGCCAGCAGCCGCGATAGCCGGGAGCTGTTTTTT.

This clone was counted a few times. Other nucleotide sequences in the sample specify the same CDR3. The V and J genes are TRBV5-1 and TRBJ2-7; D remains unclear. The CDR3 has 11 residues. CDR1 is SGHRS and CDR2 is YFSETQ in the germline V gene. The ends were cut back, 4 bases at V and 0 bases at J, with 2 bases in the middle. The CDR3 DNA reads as TGCGCCAGCAGCCACTCCTACGAGCAGTACTTC. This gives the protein CASSHSYEQYF.

CDR3 sequence (DNA): TGTGCCAGCAGCCCACTAGGGGAACAAGAGACCCAGTACTTC. Amino acids: CASSPLGEQETQYF. The rearrangement joins TRBV7-6 to TRBJ2-5; perhaps D is TRBD1 or TRBD2 (5 bases each). The CDR3 is made up of 14 amino acids. CDR1 is SGHVS, CDR2 FNYEAQ, per germline. V was cut by 5 bases and J by 2 bases, with 12 bases left in between. The whole variable domain, remainder taken from reference TRBV7-6 and TRBJ2-5, is GAGVSQSPRYKVTKRGQDVALRCDPISGHVSLYWYRQALGQGPEFLTYFNYEAQQDKSGLPNDRFSAERPEGSISTLTIQRTEQRDSAMYRCASSPLGEQETQYFGPGTRLLVL.

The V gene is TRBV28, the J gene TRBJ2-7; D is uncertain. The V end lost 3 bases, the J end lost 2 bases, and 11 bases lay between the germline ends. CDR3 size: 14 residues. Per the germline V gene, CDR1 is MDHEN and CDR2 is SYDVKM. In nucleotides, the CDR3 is TGTGCCAGCAGTTTCACAGAAACCGCCTACGAGCAGTACTTC. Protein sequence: CASSFTETAYEQYF.

CDR3 protein: CASSLGANEKLFF. CDR3 in DNA: TGTGCCAGCAGCTTGGGAGCTAATGAAAAACTGTTTTTT. V is TRBV5-6 and J is TRBJ1-4; D not certain. The germline gives CDR1 SGHDT, CDR2 YYEEEE. V lost 0 bases and J 3 bases, leaving 3 bases between the germline ends. CDR3 length: 13 amino acids.

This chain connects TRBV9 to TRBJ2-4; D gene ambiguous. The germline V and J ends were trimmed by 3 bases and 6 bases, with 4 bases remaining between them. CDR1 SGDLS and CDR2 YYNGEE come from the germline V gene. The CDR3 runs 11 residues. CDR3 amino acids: CASSAGNIQYF. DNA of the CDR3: TGTGCCAGCAGCGCCGGAAACATTCAGTACTTC.

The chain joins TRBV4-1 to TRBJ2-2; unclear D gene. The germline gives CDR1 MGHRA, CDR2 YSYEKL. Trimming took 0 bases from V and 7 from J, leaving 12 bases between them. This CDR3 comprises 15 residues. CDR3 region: CASSQDYLPVGELFF. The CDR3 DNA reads TGCGCCAGCAGCCAAGATTATCTTCCGGTCGGGGAGCTGTTTTTT.

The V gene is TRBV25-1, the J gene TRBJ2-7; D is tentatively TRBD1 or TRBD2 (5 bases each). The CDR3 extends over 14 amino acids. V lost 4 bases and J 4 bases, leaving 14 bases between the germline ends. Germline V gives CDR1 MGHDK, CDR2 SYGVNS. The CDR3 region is CASSGGNRMYEQYF. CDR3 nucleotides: TGTGCCAGCAGTGGGGGGAACAGGATGTACGAGCAGTACTTC.

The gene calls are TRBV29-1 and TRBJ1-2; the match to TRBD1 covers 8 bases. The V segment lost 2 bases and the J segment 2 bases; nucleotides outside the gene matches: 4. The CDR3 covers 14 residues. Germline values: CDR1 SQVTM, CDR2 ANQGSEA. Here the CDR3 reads CSVEWRTGNYGYTF. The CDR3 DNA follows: TGCAGCGTTGAATGGCGGACAGGGAACTATGGCTACACCTTC.

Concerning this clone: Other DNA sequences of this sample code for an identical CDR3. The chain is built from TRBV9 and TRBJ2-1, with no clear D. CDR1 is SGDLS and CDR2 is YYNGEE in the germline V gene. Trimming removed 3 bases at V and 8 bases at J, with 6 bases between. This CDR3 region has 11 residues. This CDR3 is CASSDGYEQFF. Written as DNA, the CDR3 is TGTGCCAGCAGCGATGGGTATGAGCAGTTCTTC.

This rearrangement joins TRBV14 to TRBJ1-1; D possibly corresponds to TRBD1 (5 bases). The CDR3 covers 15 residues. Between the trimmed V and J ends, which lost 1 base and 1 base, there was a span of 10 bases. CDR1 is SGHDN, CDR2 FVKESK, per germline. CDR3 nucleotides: TGTGCCAGCAGCCAAGCTAAGGGGTGGAACACTGAAGCTTTCTTT. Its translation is CASSQAKGWNTEAFF.

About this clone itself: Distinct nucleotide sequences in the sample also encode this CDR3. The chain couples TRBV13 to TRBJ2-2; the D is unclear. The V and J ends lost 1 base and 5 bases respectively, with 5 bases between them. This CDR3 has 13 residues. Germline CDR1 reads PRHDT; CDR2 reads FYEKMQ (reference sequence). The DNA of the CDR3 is TGTGCCAGCAGCTTAGAGAATACCGGGGAGCTGTTTTTT. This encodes CASSLENTGELFF. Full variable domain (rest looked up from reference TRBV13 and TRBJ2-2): AAGVIQSPRHLIKEKRETATLKCYPIPRHDTVYWYQQGPGQDPQFLISFYEKMQSDKGSIPDRFSAQQFSDYHSELNMSSLELGDSALYFCASSLENTGELFFGEGSRLTVL.